The present entry profiles one T cell receptor (beta chain) with its context. The antigen it binds to is not known. No per-base quality is available; no much larger clone lies one base away. Donors were healthy HIV-negative adults with no recently reported acute infections or vaccinations. All donors were Caucasian adults living in Nashville, Tennessee, USA. Magnetic negative selection was used to enrich CD4+ T cells, after which naive cells were positively selected on CD45RA and the negative fraction became the memory subset. Blood was obtained by leukapheresis, after which PBMCs were separated by Ficoll-Histopaque density gradient centrifugation and cryopreserved in liquid nitrogen vapor phase. Purity and quantity of every magnetically sorted T cell population were checked by analytical flow cytometry. Genomic DNA was isolated from every sorted fraction and measured by UV absorbance on a Nanodrop 2000c.

Using the deep immunoSEQ assay, TCR CDR3 regions were amplified from genomic DNA by multiplex PCR. Extracted genomic DNA from each cell subset was spread evenly across all wells of several immunoSEQ 96-well plates, with each plate serving as a replicate. Each replicate PCR for sorted subsets received approximately 220 ng genomic DNA, equal to about 30,000 T cell genomes. Purified libraries were measured with a Qubit 3.0 fluorometer, size-checked on a Bioanalyzer 2100, and measured again with the KAPA Library Quantification kit. Every immunoSEQ 96-well plate was sequenced on a dedicated single-read 150-cycle Illumina NextSeq 550 flow cell. In the original analysis: Because only junctional sequences without quality scores were contained in the immunoSEQ output, filtering matching that applied to full-length reads could not be performed. To assign V/J genes and CDR3, sequences were annotated against IMGT germline references using PyIR, a Python wrapper for IgBLAST v1.9. Any read was removed if the V/J assignment was weak (E-value above 1e-6), the CDR3 was missing, or the read contained stop codons, out-of-frame junctions, or ambiguous translated residues. V3J clonotypes were defined by identical inferred V gene, J gene, and CDR3 amino acid sequence. To compute the percentage overlap between repertoires, the number of shared unique clonotypes was divided by the size of the smaller repertoire. Three approaches were used to assess repertoire richness: RTK rarefaction, the Chao1 estimator, and Recon v2.1 estimates of unobserved clonotypes. OLGA was used to compute generation probabilities for all TCRbeta clonotypes that the gDNA method yielded from a handful of donors. Not all clones reach the TCRdb copy of this immuneACCESS table, which keeps in-frame sequences only. Checked studies attribute under half of the gap to unresolved V genes and leave the rest unexplained. V, J and clone size are taken as reported in that table, and D and trimming were inferred from the DNA itself. For this sample there are fewer than 1.6 million clones; approximately 98.5% appear just once. Jointly, the top ten make up 0.36% of the sample.

The data belong to a study of shared clonotypes between healthy human individuals (dated by TCRdb to about 2020). In terms of the full investigation: The cohort comprised two women and a few men aged 18 to 49 years. For each donor, CD4 naive and CD4 memory were each given three plates, CD8 naive was given two plates, and CD8 memory was given one plate. Blood TCR repertoires of a handful of healthy adults were deeply sequenced to estimate repertoire size and the extent of clonotype sharing between individuals. Libraries were prepared and TCR repertoires were sequenced by different laboratories using diverse techniques, in order to increase sequencing depth and limit assay-specific biases. Leukapheresis yielded between about 0.85 and 10 billion PBMCs per donor.

General findings and caveats noted by the study authors: Incomplete sequencing was indicated by rarefaction of sorted-subset datasets, despite the large sequencing depth. Estimated clonotype richness was generally larger for naive than for memory subsets. Based on pairwise subsampling, the degree of clonotype sharing among donors was expected to be affected by sequencing depth. Because the study included a small number of donors, the genetic and exposure-history diversity represented was limited. When several donors were compared, the shared fraction of clonotypes was around 5% for naive CD4, 3.5% to 4% for naive CD8, 2.3% for memory CD4, and 0.35% to 0.4% for memory CD8. Clonotypes shared by all four sorted-subset donors showed higher generation probabilities than non-shared clonotypes. Sampling was limited to blood, and TCR repertoires in tissue likely differ from TCR repertoires in blood.

Source material: naive CD4+ T cells sorted from blood. According to the study, the label for this sample's cell subset or site signals: CD45RA+ positively selected. This clonotype originated in a man younger than 45 in good health.

In nucleotide form, the sequence is TGCGCCAGCAGCATGGACAGGGGAACAGATACGCAGTATTTT. It translates as CASSMDRGTDTQYF. Recombination connected TRBV5-1 to TRBJ2-3; 9 of the junction bases match TRBD1. Sequences SGHRS (CDR1) and YFSETQ (CDR2) are obtained from the germline V gene. Its CDR3 holds 14 amino acids, cysteine through phenylalanine. Only CDR3 DNA remains: 42 bases, in frame from the first base. V is trimmed back by 4 bases and J by 3 bases, and the junction contains 3 bases that no gene match accounts for.